Presented here are 22 T cell receptor beta chains from one specimen sequenced in a study of blood T cell repertoires in COVID-19. Method: immunoSEQ multiplex PCR; TCRdb's copy keeps in-frame clones and lacks some. Found here are roughly 180,000 clones, 80% to 90% of them singletons; the top ten hold 8% to 10%. Material: peripheral blood. The receptor set was obtained from a man aged 55 to 69 with acute or convalescent COVID-19.

The rearrangement uses TRBV19 and TRBJ1-5; 8 bases align to TRBD1. J was trimmed by 1 base and V by 10 bases; bases with no gene match: 12. CDR3 length: 16 residues. The germline V gene has CDR1 LNHDA and CDR2 SQIVND (reference sequence). The CDR3 sequence is CATRALQGGSNQPQHF. The CDR3 coding sequence is TGTGCCACCCGGGCCCTACAGGGGGGAAGCAATCAGCCCCAGCATTTT.

The genes are TRBV18 and TRBJ2-3; 13 bases are shared with TRBD2. The ends lost 3 bases at V and 6 bases at J; junction bases unmatched: 6. Germline CDR1 KGHSH, CDR2 LQKENI. CDR3 length: 16 residues. CDR3 in amino acids: CASSPGLAGVRDTQYF. As DNA, the CDR3 is TGTGCCAGCTCACCCGGACTAGCGGGAGTACGGGATACGCAGTATTTT. Combining the CDR3 with reference TRBV18 and TRBJ2-3 gives the whole variable domain NAGVMQNPRHLVRRRGQEARLRCSPMKGHSHVYWYRQLPEEGLKFMVYLQKENIIDESGMPKERFSAEFPKEGPSILRIQQVVRGDSAAYFCASSPGLAGVRDTQYFGPGTRLTVL.

V and J are TRBV3-1 (or the pseudogene TRBV3-2) and TRBJ2-3; 14 positions match TRBD2. The V and J ends lost 1 base and 6 bases, in that order; junction bases with no gene match: 3. This CDR3 spans 16 amino acids. The germline gives CDR1 LGHDT, CDR2 YNNKEL (reference sequence). CDR3 sequence: CASSQGLAGGADTQYF. In nucleotides, the CDR3 is TGTGCCAGCAGCCAAGGACTAGCGGGAGGGGCGGATACGCAGTATTTT.

J is TRBJ1-1 and V is TRBV5-4; 7 nucleotides align to TRBD1. V lost 4 bases to trimming and J lost 1 base; unmatched junction nucleotides: 4. The CDR3 runs 14 residues. Looked up from germline, CDR1 is SGHNT and CDR2 is YYREEE (reference sequence). CDR3 loop: CASSPTGKNTEAFF. Here the CDR3 DNA reads TGTGCCAGCAGCCCGACAGGGAAGAACACTGAAGCTTTCTTT.

The V gene is TRBV6-1, the J gene TRBJ1-2; D is perhaps TRBD1 (5 bases). The CDR3 is 15 residues long. Germline V gene data show CDR1 as MNHNS and CDR2 as SASEGT. V lost 0 bases and J lost 1, with 9 bases in between. The chain's CDR3 is CASSEADSFNYGYTF. The DNA for the CDR3 is TGTGCCAGCAGTGAAGCCGACAGCTTTAACTATGGCTACACCTTC.

The chain employs TRBV30 and TRBJ1-1, with a tentative D call TRBD1 (6 bases). V lost 8 bases and J lost 1, with 11 bases in between. The CDR3 runs to 12 residues. CDR1 is GTSNPN and CDR2 is SVGIG in the germline V gene (reference sequence). DNA of the CDR3: TGTGCCCGGCCGACAGGGAACACTGAAGCTTTCTTT. Translated, it gives CARPTGNTEAFF. Together with reference TRBV30 and TRBJ1-1, the CDR3 gives the full variable domain: SQTIHQWPATLVQPVGSPLSLECTVEGTSNPNLYWYRQAAGRGLQLLFYSVGIGQISSEVPQNLSASRPQDRQFILSSKKLLLSDSGFYLCARPTGNTEAFFGQGTRLTVV.

This sequence joins TRBV25-1 and TRBJ1-2; D is uncertain. This CDR3 spans 13 amino acids. Germline values: CDR1 MGHDK, CDR2 SYGVNS. The V gene lost 3 bases and the J gene lost 8 bases, with 13 bases spanning the gap. Here the CDR3 reads CASSERSDGGYTF. CDR3 in DNA: TGTGCCAGCAGTGAGAGGTCCGACGGAGGCTACACCTTC.

The chain couples TRBV7-2 to TRBJ2-7; perhaps TRBD1 as D (6 bases). CDR3 size: 14 residues. Trimming took off 2 bases at V and 4 bases at J, with 12 bases between the two ends. Germline V gives CDR1 SGHTA, CDR2 FQGNSA. The CDR3: CASSLRQGQYEQYF. CDR3 in DNA: TGTGCCAGCAGCTTACGGCAGGGGCAGTACGAGCAGTACTTC.

This rearrangement joins TRBV11-3 to TRBJ2-1; TRBD2 matches at 7 bases. With 0 bases clipped from V and 0 bases from J, the junction kept 2 bases outside the gene matches. CDR1 and CDR2 (germline): SGHNT, YENEEA. The CDR3 length is 16 residues. The DNA for the CDR3 is TGTGCCAGCAGCTTAGAGGGGACTACCTCCTACAATGAGCAGTTCTTC. It codes for CASSLEGTTSYNEQFF. The entire variable domain, with the rest obtained from reference TRBV11-3 and TRBJ2-1, is as follows: EAGVVQSPRYKIIEKKQPVAFWCNPISGHNTLYWYLQNLGQGPELLIRYENEEAVDDSQLPKDRFSAERLKGVDSTLKIQPAELGDSAVYLCASSLEGTTSYNEQFFGPGTRLTVL.

V gene TRBV11-2 combines with J gene TRBJ1-2, with 10 bases matching TRBD1. The junction had 4 bases not matched to a gene; V was cut back by 2 bases and J by 4 bases. Looked up from germline, CDR1 is SGHAT and CDR2 is FQNNGV. The CDR3 has 15 amino acids. CDR3 in amino acids: CASSLMDRGVYGYTF. CDR3 coding DNA: TGTGCCAGCAGCTTAATGGACAGGGGGGTCTATGGCTACACCTTC.

The chain is built from TRBV28 and TRBJ2-7; the D gene is possibly TRBD2 (5 bases). V was shortened by 7 bases and J by 2 bases, with 18 bases between the two germline ends. This CDR3 spans 15 amino acids. CDR1 and CDR2 from the germline V gene are MDHEN and SYDVKM. The CDR3 DNA is TGTGCCAGCATATCCCAGGCGGGCAGGCCCTACGAGCAGTACTTC. Its translation: CASISQAGRPYEQYF.

The chain recombines TRBV6-5 with TRBJ2-1, with 9 bases aligning to TRBD2. This CDR3 has 16 residues. CDR1 is MNHEY, CDR2 SVGAGI, per germline. The V segment lost 0 bases and the J segment 5 bases; nucleotides outside the gene matches: 5. The CDR3 region has the DNA TGTGCCAGCAGTTACTCGCGACTAGCGGTAAACAATGAGCAGTTCTTC. Translation: CASSYSRLAVNNEQFF.

The chain carries TRBV28 and TRBJ2-7; 8 nucleotides align to TRBD2. The CDR3 is 16 amino acids. Germline V gene lookup returns CDR1 MDHEN and CDR2 SYDVKM. The trim removed 3 bases at V and 0 bases at J, leaving 7 bases unmatched. This CDR3 is CASSFTGGASSYEQYF. In DNA form, the CDR3 reads TGTGCCAGCAGTTTCACCGGGGGGGCTAGCTCCTACGAGCAGTACTTC.

The V gene is TRBV2, the J gene TRBJ1-6; 11 bases map to TRBD1. J gave up 10 bases and V 11 bases, and 4 bases lay outside the gene matches. Per the germline V gene, CDR1 is SNHLY and CDR2 is FYNNEI. The CDR3 sequence is 12 residues long. The CDR3 spells CAGRDRGSPLHF. CDR3 sequence (DNA): TGTGCCGGCCGGGACAGGGGGTCACCCCTCCACTTT.

The chain uses TRBV18 and TRBJ2-3, with D possibly TRBD1 on 6 matching bases. V gave up 4 bases and J gave up 4 bases, with 12 bases separating them. Germline CDR1 is KGHSH and CDR2 is LQKENI. There are 14 residues in the CDR3. Here the CDR3 DNA reads TGTGCCAGCTCACGCAGGACAGTCGCAGATACGCAGTATTTT. Residues: CASSRRTVADTQYF.

The chain carries TRBV27 and TRBJ2-7; possible D gene TRBD1, 5 bases. CDR3 length: 12 residues. In germline, CDR1 is MNHEY, CDR2 SMNVEV (reference sequence). Trimming pared 10 bases from V and 5 bases from J, leaving 15 bases between. The CDR3 spells CATTDKSDEQYF. As DNA, the CDR3 is TGTGCCACAACGGACAAGTCCGACGAGCAGTACTTC.

The chain has TRBV2 and TRBJ1-4, with 8 bases identical to TRBD1. The V segment lost 5 bases and the J segment 2 bases; nucleotides outside the gene matches: 7. Germline CDR1 and CDR2: SNHLY and FYNNEI. This CDR3 comprises 16 residues. The CDR3 nucleotides are TGTGCCAGCAGTCGTACAGGGGGATCGACTAATGAAAAACTGTTTTTT. It specifies CASSRTGGSTNEKLFF. Supplemented by reference TRBV2 and TRBJ1-4, the full variable domain reads EPEVTQTPSHQVTQMGQEVILRCVPISNHLYFYWYRQILGQKVEFLVSFYNNEISEKSEIFDDQFSVERPDGSNFTLKIRSTKLEDSAMYFCASSRTGGSTNEKLFFGSGTQLSVL.

The chain couples TRBV5-1 to TRBJ2-3; D perhaps matches TRBD1 (5 bases). Germline CDR1 reads SGHRS; CDR2 reads YFSETQ. The CDR3 consists of 16 residues. V lost 7 bases to trimming and J lost 0 bases, with 18 bases between them. CDR3 loop: CASRQRGSPSTDTQYF. CDR3 nucleotide sequence: TGCGCCAGCCGGCAAAGGGGAAGCCCTAGCACAGATACGCAGTATTTT.

This clone was recorded many times. Other DNA sequences within the sample encode an identical CDR3. The V call is TRBV5-1, the J call TRBJ1-6; D is undetermined. CDR3 length: 13 residues. The germline V gene has CDR1 SGHRS and CDR2 YFSETQ. Trimming stripped 1 base from V and 8 bases from J, with 7 bases between. The CDR3 is CASSLKLDSPLHF. CDR3 DNA: TGCGCCAGCAGCTTGAAGCTAGATTCACCCCTCCACTTT. Together with reference TRBV5-1 and TRBJ1-6, the CDR3 gives the full variable domain: KAGVTQTPRYLIKTRGQQVTLSCSPISGHRSVSWYQQTPGQGLQFLFEYFSETQRNKGNFPGRFSGRQFSNSRSEMNVSTLELGDSALYLCASSLKLDSPLHFGNGTRLTVT.

V gene TRBV28 combines with J gene TRBJ1-1; 7 positions agree with TRBD1. The germline V gene has CDR1 MDHEN and CDR2 SYDVKM. The J segment lost 10 bases and the V segment lost 5 bases, leaving 13 bases of the junction unmatched. The CDR3 sequence is 14 residues long. The CDR3 sequence is CASSKLGTVSGAFF. The DNA of the CDR3 is TGTGCCAGCAGTAAACTTGGGACAGTTAGTGGAGCTTTCTTT.

In this sample, this clone turned up once. The chain recombines TRBV5-1 with TRBJ1-4, with 10 nucleotides matching TRBD1. CDR1 is SGHRS and CDR2 is YFSETQ in the germline V gene. The CDR3 contains 17 residues. The V gene end was trimmed by 2 bases and the J gene end by 4 bases; junction bases not matched to a gene: 8. In DNA, the CDR3 is TGCGCCAGCAGCTTTGGACAGGGGGGGTTTTTTAATGAAAAACTGTTTTTT. Amino acid sequence: CASSFGQGGFFNEKLFF.

This clone was recorded once. The V call is TRBV10-3, the J call TRBJ1-1, with D unresolved. Germline CDR1 and CDR2: ENHRY and SYGVKD. V was clipped by 0 bases and J by 1 base, with 9 bases between them. There are 15 residues in the CDR3. The CDR3 nucleotides are TGTGCCATCAGTGAGTCACCGGGATCGAACACTGAAGCTTTCTTT. Its translation is CAISESPGSNTEAFF.